These T cell receptor beta chains were read from a single sample in a study of response to subunit inactivated influenza vaccine. TCRdb recomputed calls from the RT-PCR reads with MiXCR, one row per CDR3 protein. The table lists just under 550,000 distinct CDR3 sequences, under 25% of them singletons. Separately, the same data were catalogued under a study of T cells expressing NK-cell markers.

The source was CD4+ T cells sorted from PBMCs, collected roughly 12 days after vaccination. Receptors were obtained from a man aged 50 or older who received an inactivated influenza vaccine. The CDR3 runs from the conserved cysteine through the conserved F or W. D genes are given only for firm matches. Size is omitted from some rows. Given values are once, few, many or a class for expanded clones.

j_call: TRBJ2-3
clone_size: NA
d_call: TRBD2
v_call: TRBV11-2
cdr3_nt: TGTGCCAGCAGCTTGGTCGGACTAGCGGGAGGTTATACAGATACGCAGTATTTT
cdr3_aa: CASSLVGLAGGYTDTQYF

j_call: TRBJ2-4
clone_size: many
d_call: NA
v_call: TRBV5-1
cdr3_nt: TGCGCCAGCAGCTTGGGTCCGGGGCAGGAAAGCATTCAGTACTTC
cdr3_aa: CASSLGPGQESIQYF

j_call: TRBJ2-1
clone_size: few
d_call: TRBD2
v_call: TRBV6-2/TRBV6-3
cdr3_nt: TGTGCCAGCAGTTACTCGATAAGGACTAGCGGGAATCGGGAGCAGTTCTTC
cdr3_aa: CASSYSIRTSGNREQFF

j_call: TRBJ2-1
clone_size: NA
d_call: TRBD2
v_call: TRBV20-1
cdr3_nt: TGCAGTGCTGTAGCGGGAGGGTCACTTGAGCAGTTCTTC
cdr3_aa: CSAVAGGSLEQFF

j_call: TRBJ1-2
clone_size: few
d_call: NA
v_call: TRBV7-2
cdr3_nt: TGTGCCAGCGAAGGGGTCGGGGGCTACACCTTC
cdr3_aa: CASEGVGGYTF

j_call: TRBJ1-4
clone_size: NA
d_call: NA
v_call: TRBV4-3
cdr3_nt: TGCGCCAGCAGCCAAGAGTCAGGATGGGGTGAAAAACTGTTTTTT
cdr3_aa: CASSQESGWGEKLFF

j_call: TRBJ2-3
clone_size: NA
d_call: NA
v_call: TRBV29-1
cdr3_nt: TGCAGCGTTCATTTAGTGTCAGATACGCAGTATTTT
cdr3_aa: CSVHLVSDTQYF

j_call: TRBJ1-1
clone_size: few
d_call: NA
v_call: TRBV5-1
cdr3_nt: TGCGCCAGCAGAGAGGGGACCTTGAACACTGAAGCTTTCTTT
cdr3_aa: CASREGTLNTEAFF

j_call: TRBJ2-7
clone_size: NA
d_call: NA
v_call: TRBV7-2
cdr3_nt: TGTGCCAGCAGCGTCAGGTACGAGCAGTACTTC
cdr3_aa: CASSVRYEQYF

j_call: TRBJ2-5
clone_size: few
d_call: NA
v_call: TRBV11-2
cdr3_nt: TGTGCCAGCAGCTTAAAAGGGGAGTACCAAGAGACCCAGTACTTC
cdr3_aa: CASSLKGEYQETQYF

j_call: TRBJ2-5
clone_size: once
d_call: TRBD1
v_call: TRBV5-4
cdr3_nt: TGTGCCAGCAGCTTCCGGGACAGGGCTAAAGAGACCCAGTACTTC
cdr3_aa: CASSFRDRAKETQYF

j_call: TRBJ2-5
clone_size: few
d_call: TRBD1
v_call: TRBV3-1
cdr3_nt: TGTGCCAGCAGCCAGGGACAGGGGAAAGAGACCCAGTACTTC
cdr3_aa: CASSQGQGKETQYF

j_call: TRBJ2-1
clone_size: NA
d_call: TRBD2
v_call: TRBV7-2
cdr3_nt: TGTGCCAGCAGCCCCCAGGGAGCGGGAGGGCGGAATGAGCAGTTCTTC
cdr3_aa: CASSPQGAGGRNEQFF

j_call: TRBJ1-3
clone_size: NA
d_call: TRBD1
v_call: TRBV6-5
cdr3_nt: TGTGCCAGCAGTTCCGGGACAGGGCGTGGAAACACCATATATTTT
cdr3_aa: CASSSGTGRGNTIYF

j_call: TRBJ2-1
clone_size: NA
d_call: TRBD2
v_call: TRBV14
cdr3_nt: TGTGCCAGCAGCCTACACTCGGGACTAGTCTCCTACAATGAGCAGTTCTTC
cdr3_aa: CASSLHSGLVSYNEQFF

j_call: TRBJ2-7
clone_size: few
d_call: TRBD1
v_call: TRBV5-1
cdr3_nt: TGCGCCAGCAGCCCCGGGTCTCCGGGACAGGGTTACGAGCAGTACTTC
cdr3_aa: CASSPGSPGQGYEQYF

j_call: TRBJ2-3
clone_size: NA
d_call: NA
v_call: TRBV20-1
cdr3_nt: TGCAGCCCTACCGGGAGAACTAGCACAGATACGCAGTATTTT
cdr3_aa: CSPTGRTSTDTQYF

j_call: TRBJ2-7
clone_size: NA
d_call: TRBD2
v_call: TRBV4-3
cdr3_nt: TGCGCCAGCAGCCAAGAGCTAGCGGGGGGCTCACTTCGGCAGTACTTC
cdr3_aa: CASSQELAGGSLRQYF

j_call: TRBJ1-3
clone_size: NA
d_call: NA
v_call: TRBV11-2
cdr3_nt: TGTGCCAGCAGCCCACAGGGTGCTGGAAACACCATATATTTT
cdr3_aa: CASSPQGAGNTIYF

j_call: TRBJ2-3
clone_size: many
d_call: TRBD2
v_call: TRBV5-6
cdr3_nt: TGTGCCAGCAGCTCCGCTAGCGGGTGGAATACGCAGTATTTT
cdr3_aa: CASSSASGWNTQYF

j_call: TRBJ1-4
clone_size: NA
d_call: NA
v_call: TRBV5-1
cdr3_nt: TGCGCCAGCAGCTTGGAGGGGAGAAATGAAAAACTGTTTTTT
cdr3_aa: CASSLEGRNEKLFF

j_call: TRBJ1-1
clone_size: NA
d_call: NA
v_call: TRBV29-1
cdr3_nt: TGCAGCGTCCTGGGACGGTCGAACACTGAAGCTTTCTTT
cdr3_aa: CSVLGRSNTEAFF

j_call: TRBJ1-4
clone_size: NA
d_call: TRBD1
v_call: TRBV6-5
cdr3_nt: TGTGCCAGCAGTAACGACAGGGACGGGGAAAAACTGTTTTTT
cdr3_aa: CASSNDRDGEKLFF

j_call: TRBJ2-1
clone_size: NA
d_call: NA
v_call: TRBV12-3/TRBV12-4
cdr3_nt: TGTGCCAGCCAGGTGAACTCCTACAATGAGCAGTTCTTC
cdr3_aa: CASQVNSYNEQFF

j_call: TRBJ1-3
clone_size: few
d_call: TRBD1
v_call: TRBV5-1
cdr3_nt: TGCGCCAGCAGCTTAACACAGGGGAACTCTGGAAACACCATATATTTT
cdr3_aa: CASSLTQGNSGNTIYF

j_call: TRBJ2-3
clone_size: NA
d_call: NA
v_call: TRBV6-6
cdr3_nt: TGTGCCAGCACCCCTTCTACCACAGATACGCAGTATTTT
cdr3_aa: CASTPSTTDTQYF

j_call: TRBJ1-1
clone_size: NA
d_call: TRBD1
v_call: TRBV10-3
cdr3_nt: TGTGCCATCAGTGAGTCTTCTGGACAGGTAGCTTTCTTT
cdr3_aa: CAISESSGQVAFF

j_call: TRBJ2-7
clone_size: few
d_call: NA
v_call: TRBV28
cdr3_nt: TGTGCCAGCAGCTCAGGGACGGTACTCTACGAGCAGTACTTC
cdr3_aa: CASSSGTVLYEQYF

j_call: TRBJ2-1
clone_size: NA
d_call: TRBD2
v_call: TRBV20-1
cdr3_nt: TGCAGTGCTAGAGATGTGGTAGCGGGAGTCGATGAGCAGTTCTTC
cdr3_aa: CSARDVVAGVDEQFF

j_call: TRBJ1-1
clone_size: once
d_call: NA
v_call: TRBV7-9
cdr3_nt: TGTGCCAGCATCCTTAGGACAGCCTCGAACACTGAAGCTTTCTTT
cdr3_aa: CASILRTASNTEAFF

j_call: TRBJ2-6
clone_size: NA
d_call: NA
v_call: TRBV7-9
cdr3_nt: TGTGCCAGCAGCCCTGAAAGCTCTGGGGCCAACGTCCTGACTTTC
cdr3_aa: CASSPESSGANVLTF

j_call: TRBJ2-1
clone_size: NA
d_call: TRBD2
v_call: TRBV4-3
cdr3_nt: TGCGCCAGCAGCCAAGAATATAGTCTAGCGGACATTCGTGAGCAGTTCTTC
cdr3_aa: CASSQEYSLADIREQFF

j_call: TRBJ2-3
clone_size: NA
d_call: NA
v_call: TRBV5-1
cdr3_nt: TGCGCCAGCAGCTTGGAAGTACCCCTTAGGGGGGATACGCAGTATTTT
cdr3_aa: CASSLEVPLRGDTQYF

j_call: TRBJ2-3
clone_size: NA
d_call: TRBD2
v_call: TRBV6-2/TRBV6-3
cdr3_nt: TGTGCCAGCAGTTACCCAATATTAGCGGGAGGTCGGACAGATACGCAGTATTTT
cdr3_aa: CASSYPILAGGRTDTQYF

j_call: TRBJ2-7
clone_size: NA
d_call: NA
v_call: TRBV7-9
cdr3_nt: TGTGCCAGCAGCTTGGCCAACTCCTACGAGCAGTACTTC
cdr3_aa: CASSLANSYEQYF

j_call: TRBJ2-7
clone_size: few
d_call: NA
v_call: TRBV7-9
cdr3_nt: TGTGCCAGCAGCTTAGATCCACGCTACGAGCAGTACTTC
cdr3_aa: CASSLDPRYEQYF

j_call: TRBJ2-3
clone_size: NA
d_call: TRBD2
v_call: TRBV6-1
cdr3_nt: TGTGCCAGCAGACCCCCGGGAGGGACCACAGATACGCAGTATTTT
cdr3_aa: CASRPPGGTTDTQYF

j_call: TRBJ2-7
clone_size: NA
d_call: NA
v_call: TRBV15
cdr3_nt: TGTGCCACCAGCAGAGTTTTCCGAGGGGGCTACGAGCAGTACTTC
cdr3_aa: CATSRVFRGGYEQYF

j_call: TRBJ2-5
clone_size: few
d_call: NA
v_call: TRBV29-1
cdr3_nt: TGCAGCGCTGGCGACCTAATGGAGACCCAGTACTTC
cdr3_aa: CSAGDLMETQYF

j_call: TRBJ2-7
clone_size: NA
d_call: TRBD1
v_call: TRBV15
cdr3_nt: TGTGCCACCAGCAGAGATGCAGGGGGCGGTTACGAGCAGTACTTC
cdr3_aa: CATSRDAGGGYEQYF